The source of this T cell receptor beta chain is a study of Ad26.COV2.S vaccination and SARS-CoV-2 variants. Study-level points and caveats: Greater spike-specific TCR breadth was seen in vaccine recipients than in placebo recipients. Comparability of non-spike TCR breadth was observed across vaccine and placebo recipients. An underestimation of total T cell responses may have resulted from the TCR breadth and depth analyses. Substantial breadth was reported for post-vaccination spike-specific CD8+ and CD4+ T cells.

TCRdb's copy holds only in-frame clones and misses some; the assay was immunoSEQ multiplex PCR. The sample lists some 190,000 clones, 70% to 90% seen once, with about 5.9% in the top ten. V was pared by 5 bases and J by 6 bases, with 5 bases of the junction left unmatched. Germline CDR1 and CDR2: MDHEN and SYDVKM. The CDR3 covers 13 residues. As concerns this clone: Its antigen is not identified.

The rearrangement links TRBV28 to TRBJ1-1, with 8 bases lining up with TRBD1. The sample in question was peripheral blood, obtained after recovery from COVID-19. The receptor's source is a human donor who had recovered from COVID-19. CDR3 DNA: TGTGCCAGCAGTCCCGGGACAGGTGCTGAAGCTTTCTTT. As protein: CASSPGTGAEAFF.